What follows describes a single TCR beta chain. Antigen: not known. This specimen belongs to a study of T cell responses to AZD1222 COVID-19 vaccine. Study-wide results and caveats: Females outnumbered males among donors, who were mostly white British; clonal diversity was possibly underestimated.

Method: immunoSEQ multiplex PCR; TCRdb's copy keeps in-frame clones and lacks some. The sample contains approximately 120,000 clones, approximately 90% of which appear only once. CDR3 length: 9 residues. The germline gives CDR1 SNHLY, CDR2 FYNNEI. The germline V and J ends were trimmed by 8 bases and 7 bases, with 3 bases remaining between them. Specimen: peripheral blood, collected 28 days after the second AZD1222 dose. This rearrangement joins TRBV2 to TRBJ1-5, with D hard to call. The sequence came from an adult who received the AZD1222 COVID-19 vaccine. The CDR3 here is CASGQPQHF. CDR3 coding DNA: TGTGCCAGCGGCCAGCCCCAGCATTTT.